The 18 T cell receptor beta chains given below trace back to one sample, sequenced in a study of technical replicates of blood from four donors. The repertoire was sequenced with immunoSEQ multiplex PCR; TCRdb's copy has only in-frame clones and lacks some. The sample consists of approximately 89,000 clones, roughly 93% of them appearing once. Input material: T cells isolated from PBMCs. The receptors originated from a human donor in good health.

The V gene is TRBV27, the J gene TRBJ2-3; 7 nucleotides line up with TRBD2. V lost 4 bases and J lost 0; bases outside the gene matches: 10. The germline CDR1 and CDR2 sequences are MNHEY and SMNVEV (reference sequence). CDR3 length equals 17 residues. The CDR3 nucleotides read TGTGCCAGCAGTTCCCGCCCTAGCGGAACTAGCACAGATACGCAGTATTTT. Residues: CASSSRPSGTSTDTQYF.

This chain uses TRBV5-4 with TRBJ2-6, with 8 bases identical to TRBD2. The junction had 9 bases not matched to a gene; V was cut back by 6 bases and J by 4 bases. From germline, CDR1 is SGHNT and CDR2 YYREEE (reference sequence). The CDR3 consists of 16 residues. The CDR3 DNA reads as TGTGCCAGCACCCTGAGGAGCGGGAGAGGGGCCAACGTCCTGACTTTC. Protein product: CASTLRSGRGANVLTF.

The chain uses TRBV27 and TRBJ1-1; D call uncertain. Trimming shortened V by 1 base and J by 6 bases, and 18 bases separated the two germline ends. The CDR3 consists of 16 residues. Germline values: CDR1 MNHEY, CDR2 SMNVEV (reference sequence). The CDR3 bases are TGTGCCAGCAGTTTATTCCCCGTCCACGACAACCCTGAAGCTTTCTTT. This sequence encodes CASSLFPVHDNPEAFF.

This clone appeared a single time. This chain links TRBV10-3 with TRBJ1-4; D is undetermined. CDR1 and CDR2 (germline): ENHRY, SYGVKD. The CDR3 is made up of 13 amino acids. Trimming stripped 11 bases from V and 4 bases from J, with 14 bases between. The CDR3 loop is CAARTGGNEKLFF. The DNA of the CDR3 is TGTGCCGCTCGGACCGGAGGTAATGAAAAACTGTTTTTT.

V is TRBV7-8 and J is TRBJ1-2; 8 bases match TRBD1. The CDR3 extends over 13 amino acids. Germline-derived CDR1 and CDR2 are SGHVS and FQNEAQ. Trimming took 6 bases from V and 6 from J; bases not matched to a gene: 6. The CDR3 region is CASSWTGRNGYTF. CDR3 in DNA: TGTGCCAGCAGTTGGACAGGGAGGAATGGCTACACCTTC.

The chain is built from TRBV9 and TRBJ2-1; tentative D call: TRBD2 (6 bases). The CDR3 runs to 15 residues. V was trimmed by 0 bases and J by 11 bases, leaving 18 bases between them. Looked up from germline, CDR1 is SGDLS and CDR2 is YYNGEE. Written as DNA, the CDR3 is TGTGCCAGCAGCGTAGTGGGGACTGGAGGGGTGCAGCAGTTCTTC. This translates into CASSVVGTGGVQQFF.

CDR3 sequence: CASSWGDRTDTQYF. The CDR3 coding sequence is TGTGCCAGCAGCTGGGGGGACCGCACAGATACGCAGTATTTT. The gene calls are TRBV7-9 and TRBJ2-3; a weak D match, TRBD2 (6 bases). The ends were cut back, 4 bases at V and 1 base at J, with 9 bases in the middle. Germline CDR1 reads SEHNR; CDR2 reads FQNEAQ (reference sequence). The CDR3 totals 14 residues.

The chain carries TRBV6-5 and TRBJ1-1; D unresolved. The germline V and J ends were trimmed by 0 bases and 8 bases, with 13 bases remaining between them. Looked up from germline, CDR1 is MNHEY and CDR2 is SVGAGI. The CDR3 runs 14 residues. The CDR3: CASSYSSSPLEAFF. In DNA, the CDR3 is TGTGCCAGCAGTTACTCGTCGTCCCCCCTAGAAGCTTTCTTT.

The chain combines TRBV12-2 with TRBJ2-7; TRBD2, the table's D call, lacks a check against the DNA. TRBV12-2 corresponds to a pseudogene. The CDR3 is 11 residues long. CDR3 amino acids: CAPRVYYEQYF. DNA for the CDR3: TGTGCGCCGAGGGTTTACTACGAGCAGTACTTC.

This clone was detected only a few times. The CDR3: CAISALDRPTYEQYF. CDR3 bases: TGTGCCATCAGTGCCCTAGACAGGCCGACCTACGAGCAGTACTTC. The chain is built from TRBV10-3 and TRBJ2-7, with D perhaps matching TRBD1 (6 bases). Trimming cost V 4 bases and J 2 bases, with 15 bases left between them. The CDR3 consists of 15 residues. Germline V lookup: CDR1 ENHRY, CDR2 SYGVKD.

The chain uses TRBV10-3 and TRBJ2-3; D uncertain. The CDR3 is 11 residues long. Germline assignment: CDR1 ENHRY and CDR2 SYGVKD. V lost 6 bases and J lost 2, with 3 bases in between. Here the CDR3 reads CAISVTDTQYF. CDR3 DNA sequence: TGTGCCATCAGCGTCACAGATACGCAGTATTTT.

The chain is built from TRBV7-8 and TRBJ2-5; 7 positions agree with TRBD1. Germline lookup yields CDR1 SGHVS and CDR2 FQNEAQ. This CDR3 has 14 amino acids. J lost 2 bases, V lost 6 bases, and 6 bases had no gene match. The CDR3 reads CASRHIRGQETQYF. For the CDR3, the DNA is TGTGCCAGCAGACATATCAGGGGGCAAGAGACCCAGTACTTC.

The chain links TRBV29-1 to TRBJ2-1; the D is unclear. Trimming removed 2 bases from V and 3 bases from J, with 8 bases in between. The CDR3 runs 13 residues. Germline loops: CDR1 SQVTM, CDR2 ANQGSEA. This chain's CDR3 is CSVESFSYNEQFF. The CDR3 coding sequence is TGCAGCGTTGAAAGTTTTAGCTACAATGAGCAGTTCTTC.

The table lists this clone with a count of one. The sample contains more than one DNA sequence encoding this CDR3. V is TRBV19 and J is TRBJ1-1, with TRBD1 matching 8 bases. Germline V gene lookup returns CDR1 LNHDA and CDR2 SQIVND (reference sequence). The V and J ends lost 5 bases and 5 bases, in that order; junction bases with no gene match: 7. The CDR3 is 14 residues long. CDR3: CASSSGQGYTEAFF. The CDR3 DNA follows: TGTGCCAGTAGTTCCGGACAGGGATATACTGAAGCTTTCTTT.

This chain joins TRBV14 and TRBJ2-1; D call uncertain. Per the germline V gene, CDR1 is SGHDN and CDR2 is FVKESK. This CDR3 has 14 amino acids. V was trimmed by 6 bases and J by 0 bases, leaving 9 bases between them. CDR3 amino acids: CASSLASSYNEQFF. CDR3 nucleotide sequence: TGTGCCAGCAGTCTGGCTAGCTCCTACAATGAGCAGTTCTTC.

This clone was observed once. The CDR3 bases are TGTGCCAGTAGTATCCTTGAAAAACTGTTTTTT. Its translation: CASSILEKLFF. The chain couples TRBV19 to TRBJ1-4; no definite D call. Germline values: CDR1 LNHDA, CDR2 SQIVND (reference sequence). There are 11 residues in the CDR3. V shed 3 bases and J shed 7 bases, with 3 bases lying between them.

This chain joins TRBV9 and TRBJ2-1, with TRBD2 as a possible D gene (6 bases). The germline CDR1 and CDR2 sequences are SGDLS and YYNGEE. The CDR3 runs 13 residues. V was trimmed by 3 bases and J by 9 bases, leaving 13 bases between them. The CDR3 nucleotides are TGTGCCAGCAGCGCCGGTGGACTAAGTGAGCAGTTCTTC. This sequence encodes CASSAGGLSEQFF.

This chain links TRBV19 with TRBJ1-2, with 10 bases matching TRBD1. The CDR3 runs 14 residues. The germline CDR1 and CDR2 sequences are LNHDA and SQIVND (reference sequence). Trimming removed 4 bases from V and 5 bases from J; junction bases left unmatched: 4. The CDR3 here is CASSTGTGAYGYTF. CDR3 coding DNA: TGTGCCAGTAGTACCGGGACAGGGGCATATGGCTACACCTTC.